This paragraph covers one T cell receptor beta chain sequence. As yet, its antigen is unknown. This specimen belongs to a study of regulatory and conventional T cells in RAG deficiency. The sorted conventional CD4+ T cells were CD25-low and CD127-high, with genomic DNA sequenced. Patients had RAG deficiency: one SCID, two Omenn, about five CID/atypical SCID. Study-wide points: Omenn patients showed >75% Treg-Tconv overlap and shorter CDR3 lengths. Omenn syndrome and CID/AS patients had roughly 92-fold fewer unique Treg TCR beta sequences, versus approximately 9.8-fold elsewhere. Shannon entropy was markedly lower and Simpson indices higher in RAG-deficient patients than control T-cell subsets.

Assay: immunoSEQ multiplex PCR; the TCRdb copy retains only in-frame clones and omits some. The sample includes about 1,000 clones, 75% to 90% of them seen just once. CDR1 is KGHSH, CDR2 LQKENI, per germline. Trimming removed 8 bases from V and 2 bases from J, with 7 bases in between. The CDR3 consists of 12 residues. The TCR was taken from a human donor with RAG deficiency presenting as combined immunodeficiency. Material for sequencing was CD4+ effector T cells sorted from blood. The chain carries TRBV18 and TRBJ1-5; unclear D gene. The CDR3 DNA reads TGTGCCAGCCGGTGGGGCAATCAGCCCCAGCATTTT. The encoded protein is CASRWGNQPQHF.